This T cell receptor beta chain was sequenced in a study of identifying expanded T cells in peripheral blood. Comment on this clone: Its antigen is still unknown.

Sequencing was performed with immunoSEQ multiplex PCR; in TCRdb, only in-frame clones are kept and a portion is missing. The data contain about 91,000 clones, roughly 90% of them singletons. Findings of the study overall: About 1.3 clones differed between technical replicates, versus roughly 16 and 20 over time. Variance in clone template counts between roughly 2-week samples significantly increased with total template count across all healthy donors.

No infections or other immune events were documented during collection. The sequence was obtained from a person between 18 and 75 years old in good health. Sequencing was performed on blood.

DNA for the CDR3: TGTGCCAGCAGCTCGACTAGGCACTACGAGCAGTACTTC. Its protein product is CASSSTRHYEQYF. The chain employs TRBV28 and TRBJ2-7, with a tentative D call TRBD2 (6 bases). The germline CDR1 and CDR2 sequences are MDHEN and SYDVKM. The CDR3 consists of 13 residues. Trimming stripped 6 bases from V and 3 bases from J, with 12 bases between.